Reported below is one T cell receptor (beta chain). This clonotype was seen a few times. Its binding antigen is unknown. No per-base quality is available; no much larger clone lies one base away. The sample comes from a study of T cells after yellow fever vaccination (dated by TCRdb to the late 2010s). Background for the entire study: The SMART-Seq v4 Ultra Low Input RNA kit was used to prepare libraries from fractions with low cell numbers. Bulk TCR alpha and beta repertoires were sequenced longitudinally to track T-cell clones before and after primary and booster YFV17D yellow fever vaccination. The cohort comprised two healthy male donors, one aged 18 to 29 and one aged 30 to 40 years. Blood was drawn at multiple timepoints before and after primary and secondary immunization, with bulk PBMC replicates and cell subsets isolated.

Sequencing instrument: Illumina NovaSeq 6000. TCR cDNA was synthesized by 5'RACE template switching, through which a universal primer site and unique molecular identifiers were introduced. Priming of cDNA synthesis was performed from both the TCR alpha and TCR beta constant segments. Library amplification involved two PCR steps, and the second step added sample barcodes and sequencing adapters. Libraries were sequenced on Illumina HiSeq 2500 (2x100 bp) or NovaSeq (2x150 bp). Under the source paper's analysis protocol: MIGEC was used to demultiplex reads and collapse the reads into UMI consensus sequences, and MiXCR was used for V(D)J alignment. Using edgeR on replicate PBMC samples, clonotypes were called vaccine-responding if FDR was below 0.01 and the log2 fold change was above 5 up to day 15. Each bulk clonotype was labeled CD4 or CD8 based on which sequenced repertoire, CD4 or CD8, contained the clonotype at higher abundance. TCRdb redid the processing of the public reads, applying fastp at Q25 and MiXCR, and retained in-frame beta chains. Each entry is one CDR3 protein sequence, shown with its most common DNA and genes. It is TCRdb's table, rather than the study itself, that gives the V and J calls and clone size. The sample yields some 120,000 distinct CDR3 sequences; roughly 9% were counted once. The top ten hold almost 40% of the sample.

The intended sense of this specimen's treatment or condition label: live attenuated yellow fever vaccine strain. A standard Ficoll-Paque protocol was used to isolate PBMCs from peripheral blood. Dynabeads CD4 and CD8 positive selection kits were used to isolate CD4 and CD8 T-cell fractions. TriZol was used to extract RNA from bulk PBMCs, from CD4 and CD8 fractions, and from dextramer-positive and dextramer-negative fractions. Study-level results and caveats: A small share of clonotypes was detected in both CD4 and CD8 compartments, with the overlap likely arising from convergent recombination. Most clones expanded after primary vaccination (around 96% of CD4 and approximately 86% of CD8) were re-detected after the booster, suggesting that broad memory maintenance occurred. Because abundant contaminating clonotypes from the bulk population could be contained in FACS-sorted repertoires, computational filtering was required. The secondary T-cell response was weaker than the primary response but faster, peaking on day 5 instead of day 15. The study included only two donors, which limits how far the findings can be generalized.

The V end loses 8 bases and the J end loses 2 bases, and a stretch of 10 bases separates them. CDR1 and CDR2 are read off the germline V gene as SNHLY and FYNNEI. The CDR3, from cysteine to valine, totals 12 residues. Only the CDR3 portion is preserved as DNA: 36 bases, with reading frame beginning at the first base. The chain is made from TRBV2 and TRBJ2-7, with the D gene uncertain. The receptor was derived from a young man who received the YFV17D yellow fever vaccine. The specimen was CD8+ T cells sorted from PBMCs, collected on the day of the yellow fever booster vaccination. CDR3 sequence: CASGKGPYEQYV. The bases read TGTGCCAGCGGGAAGGGCCCCTACGAGCAGTACGTC.